The 26 T cell receptor beta chains reported below all come from one sample, sequenced in a study of CD8 T cells in ankylosing spondylitis. TCRdb fed the 5' RACE reads into MiXCR, producing one record per CDR3 protein. This table has about 420,000 distinct CDR3 sequences, about 22% appearing once. Antigens for these TCRs are unknown. Study results and limitations: In ankylosing spondylitis blood, a motif of roughly 8 highly homologous TCR beta variants appeared characteristic.

Sequenced input: blood, either unsorted or a sorted T cell fraction (not recorded which). These receptors were obtained from a male donor with ankylosing spondylitis.

The J gene is TRBJ2-7, the V gene TRBV7-2; 7 bases agree with TRBD2. This CDR3 spans 17 amino acids. Germline CDR1 and CDR2: SGHTA and FQGNSA. V lost 0 bases and J lost 5; bases outside the gene matches: 13. Here the CDR3 reads CASSLASGGGKPDEQYF. The DNA for the CDR3 is TGTGCCAGCAGCTTAGCTTCGGGGGGAGGAAAGCCGGACGAGCAGTACTTC.

This clonotype was counted between two and nine times. The chain joins TRBV4-3 to TRBJ2-3; 7 bases fit TRBD2. Losses at the gene ends were 3 bases for V and 3 bases for J; bases not matched to a gene: 3. The CDR3 covers 14 residues. CDR1 is LGHNA, CDR2 YSLEER, per germline. CDR3 in DNA: TGCGCCAGCAGCCATGGGGAGGGGACAGATACGCAGTATTTT. Encoded protein: CASSHGEGTDTQYF.

The rearrangement links TRBV3-1 to TRBJ1-1; D possibly corresponds to TRBD1 (5 bases). The CDR3 runs to 13 residues. In germline, CDR1 is LGHDT, CDR2 YNNKEL (reference sequence). Trimming removed 4 bases at V and 10 bases at J, with 16 bases between. CDR3 coding DNA: TGTGCCAGCAGCCTGACGCGGGACGTGGGAGCTTTCTTT. Translating it yields CASSLTRDVGAFF.

The chain employs TRBV7-6 and TRBJ2-1, with D maybe TRBD2 (5 bases). The germline V and J ends were trimmed by 2 bases and 7 bases, with 6 bases remaining between them. The CDR3 is made up of 12 amino acids. Germline values: CDR1 SGHVS, CDR2 FNYEAQ. CDR3 protein: CASSLLANEQFF. The CDR3 coding sequence is TGTGCCAGCAGCTTACTAGCTAATGAGCAGTTCTTC.

This clonotype was seen only a few times. The gene calls are TRBV29-1 and TRBJ1-2, with D perhaps matching TRBD1 (5 bases). In germline, CDR1 is SQVTM, CDR2 ANQGSEA. The CDR3 loop spans 11 amino acids. Trimming removed 6 bases at V and 6 bases at J, with 11 bases between. CDR3 in DNA: TGCAGCGTAGGGCAGGGTGATGGCTACACCTTC. This gives the protein CSVGQGDGYTF.

In this sample, this clonotype turned up a few times. The chain links TRBV29-1 to TRBJ2-5, with a weak D call TRBD1 (6 bases). V lost 2 bases, J lost 5 bases, and 12 bases lay in between. There are 13 residues in the CDR3. The V gene's germline CDR1 is SQVTM and CDR2 ANQGSEA. DNA of the CDR3: TGCAGCGTTGAACCTCAGGGGACGGAGACCCAGTACTTC. Amino acid sequence: CSVEPQGTETQYF.

This clonotype was counted a few times. The rearrangement links TRBV12-3 or TRBV12-4 to TRBJ2-1; 10 nucleotides agree with TRBD2. The V and J ends lost 5 bases and 8 bases, in that order; junction bases with no gene match: 6. The CDR3 extends over 14 amino acids. CDR3 DNA: TGTGCCAGCAGTCCTAGCGGGAGAGGAGATGAGCAGTTCTTC. This codes for CASSPSGRGDEQFF.

This clonotype was seen many times. V and J are TRBV12-3 or TRBV12-4 and TRBJ2-7, with D perhaps TRBD1 (6 bases). The CDR3 covers 15 residues. V was pared by 1 base and J by 1 base, with 11 bases between. The CDR3 DNA sequence: TGTGCCAGCAGTTTAGGAGCAGGGGTGTCCTACGAGCAGTACTTC. It translates to CASSLGAGVSYEQYF.

The rearrangement joins TRBV2 to TRBJ2-7; 8 bases line up with TRBD1. CDR1 SNHLY and CDR2 FYNNEI come from the germline V gene. The CDR3 has 16 amino acids. V dropped 2 bases and J dropped 9; count of bases not matched to a gene: 15. Here the CDR3 reads CASSESEETGVRVQYF. CDR3 DNA sequence: TGTGCCAGCAGTGAAAGTGAGGAGACAGGGGTTCGGGTGCAGTACTTC.

The V gene is TRBV14, the J gene TRBJ1-2; 7 nucleotides match TRBD1. The V gene's germline CDR1 is SGHDN and CDR2 FVKESK. The length of the CDR3 is 18 residues. V was clipped by 1 base and J by 2 bases; unmatched bases: 13. The CDR3 sequence: CASSQGDREGRLNYGYTF. Here the CDR3 DNA reads TGTGCCAGCAGCCAAGGAGACAGGGAGGGGCGCCTGAACTATGGCTACACCTTC.

This clonotype has a count of ten or more. The germline gene is not matched at one end of the junction; a read error may be the cause. V and J are TRBV5-1 and TRBJ2-2; no definite D call. CDR1 and CDR2 (germline): SGHRS, YFSETQ. This CDR3 is 12 amino acids long. The CDR3 protein is CASSLRSGELFF. DNA of the CDR3: TGTGCCAGCAGCCTCCGGTCCGGGGAGCTGTTTTTT.

This chain links TRBV20-1 with TRBJ1-3; D is possibly TRBD1 (5 bases). V dropped 6 bases and J dropped 4 bases, with 19 bases sitting between them. Germline CDR1 reads DFQATT; CDR2 reads SNEGSKA (reference sequence). CDR3 length: 15 amino acids. For the CDR3, the DNA is TGCAGTGCCGCAGGGATGGGGGTGCTCGGAAACACCATATATTTT. It codes for CSAAGMGVLGNTIYF.

V is TRBV24-1 and J is TRBJ2-5; 10 bases map to TRBD2. From germline, CDR1 is KGHDR and CDR2 SFDVKD. This CDR3 region has 14 residues. Germline trimming cut 10 bases from V and 3 bases from J; bases unmatched to any gene: 7. The CDR3 sequence is CATRTSGPKETQYF. DNA for the CDR3: TGTGCCACGCGGACTAGCGGTCCTAAAGAGACCCAGTACTTC.

The chain employs TRBV29-1 and TRBJ2-3; 10 nucleotides match TRBD1. J was trimmed by 1 base and V by 5 bases; bases with no gene match: 9. Germline V gives CDR1 SQVTM, CDR2 ANQGSEA. This CDR3 contains 16 residues. For the CDR3, the DNA is TGCAGCGTTAAGGGACAGGGGAGGTCGGGCACAGATACGCAGTATTTT. The encoded protein is CSVKGQGRSGTDTQYF.

This clonotype was recorded a few times. This CDR3 is CASSSGRGVTPQHF. The CDR3 DNA reads as TGTGCCAGCAGTTCTGGGAGGGGGGTTACGCCCCAGCATTTT. The chain uses TRBV27 and TRBJ1-5; possible D gene TRBD1, 6 bases. Germline V lookup: CDR1 MNHEY, CDR2 SMNVEV (reference sequence). The germline V and J ends were trimmed by 4 bases and 9 bases, with 16 bases remaining between them. The CDR3 is made up of 14 amino acids.

This sequence joins TRBV29-1 and TRBJ1-5; D may be TRBD1 (6 bases). The V end was cut by 4 bases, the J end by 5 bases, with 15 bases between. Germline lookup yields CDR1 SQVTM and CDR2 ANQGSEA. The CDR3 totals 14 residues. CDR3 coding DNA: TGCAGCGTTGTTTTGGGGGGCGCAGATCAGCCCCAGCATTTT. It yields the protein CSVVLGGADQPQHF.

This clonotype turned up a few times. The V call is TRBV5-6, the J call TRBJ1-1, with D unclear. CDR3 length: 12 residues. Per the germline V gene, CDR1 is SGHDT and CDR2 is YYEEEE. Trimming left V 2 bases short and J 3 bases short, with 5 bases between. CDR3 sequence reads: CASSLADTEAFF. The CDR3 DNA sequence: TGTGCCAGCAGCTTAGCGGACACTGAAGCTTTCTTT.

This clonotype has just a few counts. CDR3 loop: CASTLPPGAKLFF. The CDR3 DNA sequence: TGTGCCAGCACCCTACCCCCCGGGGCCAAGCTGTTTTTT. V gene TRBV7-2 combines with J gene TRBJ2-2; possibly TRBD1 or TRBD2 for D (5 bases each). Germline V CDR1 and CDR2: SGHTA, FQGNSA. The CDR3 has 13 residues. V was shortened by 7 bases and J by 12 bases, with 18 bases between the two germline ends.

The chain combines TRBV20-1 with TRBJ2-1; 12 nucleotides line up with TRBD2. This CDR3 comprises 16 residues. Germline V gene lookup returns CDR1 DFQATT and CDR2 SNEGSKA (reference sequence). The V and J ends lost 3 bases and 6 bases, in that order; junction bases with no gene match: 9. The CDR3 DNA sequence: TGCAGTGCTAGCATACGGCTAGCGGGGGGGCCCAATGAGCAGTTCTTC. Protein product: CSASIRLAGGPNEQFF.

The chain joins TRBV6-1 to TRBJ1-1; unclear D gene. Trimming removed 6 bases at V and 0 bases at J, with 8 bases between. Germline CDR1 MNHNS, CDR2 SASEGT. The CDR3 sequence is 13 residues long. CDR3: CASRKFVNTEAFF. The CDR3 DNA sequence: TGTGCCAGCAGGAAGTTTGTGAACACTGAAGCTTTCTTT.

This clonotype appeared a few times. The chain is built from TRBV20-1 and TRBJ2-7; 9 bases line up with TRBD2. The junction had 15 bases not matched to a gene; V was cut back by 6 bases and J by 6 bases. The CDR3 has 15 residues. Looked up from germline, CDR1 is DFQATT and CDR2 is SNEGSKA (reference sequence). The CDR3 DNA reads TGCAGTGCCAAAAACCCAGCGGGAGGATCTGGCGAGCAGTACTTC. It yields the protein CSAKNPAGGSGEQYF.

This rearrangement joins TRBV20-1 to TRBJ2-3, with D possibly TRBD2 on 7 matching bases. V was clipped by 7 bases and J by 0 bases, with 17 bases between them. This CDR3 is built from 15 residues. Germline-derived CDR1 and CDR2 are DFQATT and SNEGSKA (reference sequence). CDR3 protein: CSVSGRGGSTDTQYF. CDR3 nucleotides: TGCAGTGTCAGCGGAAGGGGGGGTAGCACAGATACGCAGTATTTT.

This clonotype was recorded at least ten times. This chain links TRBV5-1 with TRBJ2-1; D gene ambiguous. In germline, CDR1 is SGHRS, CDR2 YFSETQ. V lost 5 bases and J 1 base, leaving 10 bases between the germline ends. The CDR3 loop spans 14 amino acids. This chain's CDR3 is CASSLLTSYNEQFF. CDR3 nucleotides: TGCGCCAGCAGTCTCCTTACTTCCTACAATGAGCAGTTCTTC.

The table lists this clonotype with a few counts. The gene calls are TRBV12-3 or TRBV12-4 and TRBJ2-6; D is unresolved. V was trimmed by 3 bases and J by 0 bases, leaving 15 bases between them. This CDR3 spans 18 amino acids. In nucleotides, the CDR3 is TGTGCCAGCAGTTTTTTATATGGGCAGAGCTCTGGGGCCAACGTCCTGACTTTC. The encoded protein is CASSFLYGQSSGANVLTF.

This clonotype was seen only a few times. This sequence joins TRBV2 and TRBJ1-2, with no clear D. The CDR3 contains 12 residues. V lost 6 bases, J lost 4 bases, and 9 bases lay in between. The germline gives CDR1 SNHLY, CDR2 FYNNEI. CDR3 coding DNA: TGTGCCAGCAGGTCAGGCGGCTATGGCTACACCTTC. Encoded protein: CASRSGGYGYTF.

The chain recombines TRBV14 with TRBJ1-3; D remains ambiguous. CDR1 is SGHDN, CDR2 FVKESK, per germline. V lost 5 bases to trimming and J lost 0 bases, with 8 bases between them. The CDR3 is 14 residues long. CDR3 in DNA: TGTGCCAGCAGCGAAGCTTTCTCTGGAAACACCATATATTTT. Its translation: CASSEAFSGNTIYF.